The rows below give T cell receptor beta chains drawn from one sample of a study of patients and donors after allogeneic stem cell transplantation. TCRdb recomputed calls from the RT-PCR reads with MiXCR, one row per CDR3 protein. The sample yields approximately 250,000 distinct CDR3 sequences, 13% to 15% seen once. Source material: blood, either unsorted or a sorted T cell fraction (not recorded which). These receptors were obtained from a human donor who was either an allogeneic HSCT recipient or a stem cell or donor lymphocyte infusion donor (not recorded which). It is not recorded whose cells these are; they may come from a transplant donor. The CDR3 runs from the conserved cysteine through the conserved F or W. The order of the fields is D gene, J gene, V gene, clone size, CDR3 protein, CDR3 DNA. A D gene is named only where the DNA matches it firmly. A clone size is listed for some rows: how often the clone was seen (once, few, many), or a class if it is expanded.

D gene: TRBD1; J gene: TRBJ2-2; V gene: TRBV29-1; clone size: .; CDR3 protein: CSVGEWGTGAPGELFF; CDR3 DNA: TGCAGCGTTGGGGAGTGGGGGACAGGGGCTCCCGGGGAGCTGTTTTTT
D gene: .; J gene: TRBJ2-5; V gene: TRBV20-1; clone size: few; CDR3 protein: CSARDPDGKETQYF; CDR3 DNA: TGCAGTGCTAGAGATCCCGACGGAAAAGAGACCCAGTACTTC
D gene: .; J gene: TRBJ2-5; V gene: TRBV19; clone size: .; CDR3 protein: CASSSSTVETQYF; CDR3 DNA: TGTGCCAGTAGTTCATCGACAGTGGAGACCCAGTACTTC
D gene: .; J gene: TRBJ2-2; V gene: TRBV19; clone size: .; CDR3 protein: CASSTFRQVRNTGELFF; CDR3 DNA: TGTGCCAGTAGTACCTTTCGACAGGTTAGGAACACCGGGGAGCTGTTTTTT
D gene: .; J gene: TRBJ1-1; V gene: TRBV2; clone size: few; CDR3 protein: CASTQRQLNTEAFF; CDR3 DNA: TGTGCCAGCACCCAAAGACAGTTGAACACTGAAGCTTTCTTT
D gene: .; J gene: TRBJ1-2; V gene: TRBV12-3/TRBV12-4; clone size: .; CDR3 protein: CASSLVPEYGYTF; CDR3 DNA: TGTGCCAGCAGTTTAGTCCCAGAGTATGGCTACACCTTC
D gene: .; J gene: TRBJ1-1; V gene: TRBV7-9; clone size: few; CDR3 protein: CASSAHREPNTEAFF; CDR3 DNA: TGTGCCAGCAGCGCCCACAGGGAACCGAACACTGAAGCTTTCTTT
D gene: TRBD2; J gene: TRBJ2-4; V gene: TRBV27; clone size: .; CDR3 protein: CASSFGFLAVAKNIQYF; CDR3 DNA: TGTGCCAGCAGTTTCGGGTTCCTAGCGGTAGCCAAAAACATTCAGTACTTC
D gene: TRBD1; J gene: TRBJ1-5; V gene: TRBV19; clone size: .; CDR3 protein: CASSTPADRGRGLKPQHF; CDR3 DNA: TGTGCCAGTAGTACCCCCGCGGACAGGGGGCGCGGTTTAAAGCCCCAGCATTTT
D gene: TRBD2; J gene: TRBJ2-3; V gene: TRBV10-3; clone size: .; CDR3 protein: CAIREGLAGTDTQYF; CDR3 DNA: TGTGCCATCAGGGAGGGACTAGCGGGCACAGATACGCAGTATTTT
D gene: TRBD2; J gene: TRBJ2-3; V gene: TRBV6-1; clone size: .; CDR3 protein: CASSDPGTIVGSPDTQYF; CDR3 DNA: TGTGCCAGCAGTGACCCCGGGACTATAGTCGGTAGTCCGGATACGCAGTATTTT
D gene: .; J gene: TRBJ2-5; V gene: TRBV11-3; clone size: .; CDR3 protein: CASSWDGPQETQYF; CDR3 DNA: TGTGCCAGCAGCTGGGACGGACCCCAAGAGACCCAGTACTTC